One sample yielded the 9 T cell receptor beta chains listed below, sequenced in a study of read filtering for tumor transcriptome and immune sequencing (dated by TCRdb to the early 2020s). The run used an Illumina HiSeq 4000. TCR libraries were built from approximately 400 ng RNA with the Immunoverse kit, using molecular barcoded adaptors covering alpha/delta and beta/gamma chains. TCRdb took the public reads, trimmed them with fastp at Q25, ran MiXCR for clone calling and kept in-frame beta chains. Rows are combined by CDR3 protein, so each entry shows the most common genes and DNA. This sample gives nearly 60,000 distinct CDR3 sequences in total; more than 9% of them show up just once. The ten most abundant clones make up around 15% of the sample. The sample was a population of CD138-negative cells sorted from bone marrow. What this sample's cell subset or site label stands for: bone marrow mononuclear cells depleted of CD138+ plasma/myeloma cells by negative magnetic selection. These receptor sequences come from a donor at least 40 years old with multiple myeloma.

This clonotype was found many times. The gene calls are TRBV6-6 and TRBJ1-5, with 8 bases identical to TRBD1. Trimming at V came to 0 bases and at J to 6 bases, leaving 4 bases not matched to a gene. The CDR3 runs 15 residues. Looked up from germline, CDR1 is MNHNY and CDR2 is SVGAGI (reference sequence). The CDR3 protein is CASSYSEQGAQPQHF. The CDR3 nucleotides read TGTGCCAGCAGTTACTCGGAGCAGGGGGCTCAGCCCCAGCATTTT.

This clonotype is labeled as medium-sized. The genes are TRBV7-9 and TRBJ2-1; D gene ambiguous. Per germline, CDR1 SEHNR and CDR2 FQNEAQ (reference sequence). The CDR3 loop spans 15 amino acids. Trimming took off 4 bases at V and 10 bases at J, with 20 bases between the two ends. This CDR3 is CASSSVRGRNGEQFF. The CDR3 coding sequence is TGTGCCAGCAGCTCGGTACGTGGACGAAACGGCGAGCAGTTCTTC.

The sample holds many counts of this clonotype. The CDR3 is CASSTGQLVEQFF. CDR3 sequence (DNA): TGTGCCAGCAGCACCGGACAGTTGGTAGAGCAGTTCTTC. The chain joins TRBV3-1 to TRBJ2-1, with a weak D call TRBD1 (6 bases). Germline-derived CDR1 and CDR2 are LGHDT and YNNKEL (reference sequence). The ends were cut back, 5 bases at V and 10 bases at J, with 15 bases in the middle. CDR3 length: 13 amino acids.

The sample holds a few counts of this clonotype. The V call is TRBV9, the J call TRBJ2-2, with TRBD1 as a possible D gene (5 bases). Germline V gene sequence: CDR1 SGDLS, CDR2 YYNGEE. Trimming shortened V by 5 bases and J by 3 bases, and 14 bases separated the two germline ends. This CDR3 is built from 15 residues. The CDR3 sequence: CASRQDSSYTGELFF. CDR3 DNA sequence: TGTGCCAGCAGACAAGACAGTTCTTACACCGGGGAGCTGTTTTTT.

This clonotype appeared many times. The chain couples TRBV4-1 to TRBJ2-5, with TRBD1 matching 7 bases. Germline V CDR1 and CDR2: MGHRA, YSYEKL. J gave up 1 base and V 1 base, and 0 bases lay outside the gene matches. CDR3 length: 14 amino acids. The CDR3 coding sequence is TGCGCCAGCAGCCAAGGGGACAGCCAAGAGACCCAGTACTTC. It codes for CASSQGDSQETQYF.

This clonotype has at least ten counts. CDR3 region: CASSSLKVRRHF. Here the CDR3 DNA reads TGTGCCAGCAGTTCGTTAAAGGTCCGCAGGCATTTT. This rearrangement joins TRBV28 to TRBJ1-5; D is uncertain. This CDR3 spans 12 amino acids. Trimming removed 4 bases from V and 15 bases from J, with 16 bases in between. Germline V lookup: CDR1 MDHEN, CDR2 SYDVKM.

This clonotype was counted only a few times. CDR3 bases: TGTGCCAGTAGTATCTCCAATCAGCCCCAGCATTTT. Translated: CASSISNQPQHF. The chain employs TRBV19 and TRBJ1-5; D unclear. Trimming cost V 3 bases and J 3 bases, with 3 bases left between them. Germline lookup yields CDR1 LNHDA and CDR2 SQIVND (reference sequence). The CDR3 is 12 amino acids.

This clonotype was detected ten times or more. CDR3 sequence reads: CASSSQQGQGVIQFF. In DNA form, the CDR3 reads TGTGCCAGCAGCTCCCAACAGGGACAGGGGGTTATTCAGTTCTTC. This chain joins TRBV12-3 or TRBV12-4 and TRBJ2-1, with 11 bases that match TRBD1. The junction had 14 bases not matched to a gene; V was cut back by 6 bases and J by 13 bases. The CDR3 spans 15 residues.

There are many counts of this clonotype. The chain joins TRBV20-1 to TRBJ2-1; TRBD2 agrees at 15 bases. Germline CDR1 is DFQATT and CDR2 is SNEGSKA (reference sequence). The CDR3 extends over 18 amino acids. The J segment lost 0 bases and the V segment lost 6 bases, leaving 9 bases of the junction unmatched. This chain's CDR3 is CSALPGLAGGSSYNEQFF. CDR3 coding DNA: TGCAGTGCGCTTCCGGGACTAGCGGGGGGAAGCTCCTACAATGAGCAGTTCTTC.